A selection of T cell receptor beta chains follows, all from one sample in a study of shared clonotypes between healthy human individuals. Generated by immunoSEQ multiplex PCR, the TCRdb table keeps only in-frame clones and is missing some. The data hold 2 million to 3 million clones, with more than 85% observed a single time. The sequenced sample was naive CD4+ T cells from PBMCs. The receptors shown here come from a man aged 18 to 29 in good health. Some clones in this sample may be carry-over from other donors' samples. CDR3s include the opening cysteine and the closing phenylalanine or tryptophan. D genes are given only for firm matches. Clone size is shown for a subset of rows, as once, few, many or a class of expanded clone.

J: TRBJ1-1
D: NA
length: 12
size: NA
V: TRBV28
DNA: TGTGCCAGCAGCCTGCTGGCCACTGAAGCTTTCTTT
CDR3: CASSLLATEAFF

J: TRBJ1-6
D: NA
length: 14
size: NA
V: TRBV13
DNA: TGTGCCAGCAGCCGAGGTTCGAATAATTCACCCCTCCACTTT
CDR3: CASSRGSNNSPLHF

J: TRBJ2-3
D: NA
length: 15
size: NA
V: TRBV7-3
DNA: TGTGCCAGCAGCTTAGGCGAACAGGGCTGGGATACGCAGTATTTT
CDR3: CASSLGEQGWDTQYF

J: TRBJ2-1
D: NA
length: 13
size: NA
V: TRBV5-1
DNA: TGCGCCAGCAGCTTGTTAGCGGATAATGAGCAGTTCTTC
CDR3: CASSLLADNEQFF

J: TRBJ1-1
D: TRBD1
length: 16
size: NA
V: TRBV5-1
DNA: TGCGCCAGCAGCCAAGGACAGGGGACCCGGGGCACTGAAGCTTTCTTT
CDR3: CASSQGQGTRGTEAFF

J: TRBJ2-5
D: NA
length: 15
size: NA
V: TRBV28
DNA: TGTGCCAGCAGTCCTTCGGGCAGGGCAGGGGAGACCCAGTACTTC
CDR3: CASSPSGRAGETQYF

J: TRBJ2-2
D: NA
length: 15
size: NA
V: TRBV7-9
DNA: TGTGCCAGCGCCCCGGGGGGCGGGAGAGCCGGGGAGCTGTTTTTT
CDR3: CASAPGGGRAGELFF

J: TRBJ2-7
D: TRBD2
length: 18
size: NA
V: TRBV7-2
DNA: TGTGCCAGCAGCCCAACGGGACTAGCGGGAGGCCCCACATACGAGCAGTACTTC
CDR3: CASSPTGLAGGPTYEQYF

J: TRBJ1-2
D: TRBD1
length: 14
size: once
V: TRBV7-2
DNA: TGTGCCAGCAGTCGGGGACAGGGCATCTATGGCTACACCTTC
CDR3: CASSRGQGIYGYTF

J: TRBJ1-5
D: TRBD1
length: 17
size: NA
V: TRBV19
DNA: TGTGCCAGTAGTATACGTGGGACAGGGGAGGGCAATCAGCCCCAGCATTTT
CDR3: CASSIRGTGEGNQPQHF

J: TRBJ1-1
D: NA
length: 14
size: NA
V: TRBV27
DNA: TGTGCCAGCAGTTTACGACCCCTAAACACTGAAGCTTTCTTT
CDR3: CASSLRPLNTEAFF

J: TRBJ2-1
D: TRBD2
length: 15
size: NA
V: TRBV27
DNA: TGTGCCAGCAGTCCCGTTCTAGCGGGAGCAATGGAGCAGTTCTTC
CDR3: CASSPVLAGAMEQFF

J: TRBJ1-2
D: NA
length: 12
size: NA
V: TRBV29-1
DNA: TGCAGCGTTGCAGGGTTCAACTATGGCTACACCTTC
CDR3: CSVAGFNYGYTF

J: TRBJ2-7
D: TRBD2
length: 16
size: NA
V: TRBV15
DNA: TGTGCCACCAGCCGAGATCCGGGGGCGGGAGGATACGAGCAGTACTTC
CDR3: CATSRDPGAGGYEQYF

J: TRBJ2-1
D: TRBD1
length: 15
size: NA
V: TRBV5-1
DNA: TGCGCCAGCAGCCCACAGGGGGTGGGGTACAATGAGCAGTTCTTC
CDR3: CASSPQGVGYNEQFF

J: TRBJ2-5
D: NA
length: 16
size: NA
V: TRBV7-7
DNA: TGTGCCAGCAGCGCAATCCGTTCAGGATATCAAGAGACCCAGTACTTC
CDR3: CASSAIRSGYQETQYF

J: TRBJ1-2
D: NA
length: 12
size: NA
V: TRBV5-1
DNA: TGCGCCAGCAGCTATACTAACTATGGCTACACCTTC
CDR3: CASSYTNYGYTF

J: TRBJ2-3
D: NA
length: 17
size: NA
V: TRBV5-4
DNA: TGTGCCAGCAGCTTGAAATGGAGCGGATATAACACAGATACGCAGTATTTT
CDR3: CASSLKWSGYNTDTQYF

J: TRBJ1-1
D: NA
length: 14
size: NA
V: TRBV6-5
DNA: TGTGCCAGCAGTTACGAGGCGCAGGGACCTGAAGCTTTCTTT
CDR3: CASSYEAQGPEAFF

J: TRBJ2-7
D: NA
length: 14
size: NA
V: TRBV28
DNA: TGTGCCAGCAGTTTAGGGCCTCTAAGTAAAGAGCAGTACTTC
CDR3: CASSLGPLSKEQYF

J: TRBJ1-3
D: TRBD1
length: 17
size: NA
V: TRBV19
DNA: TGTGCCAGTAGTATCCCCCTGACAGGGGGCTCTGGAAACACCATATATTTT
CDR3: CASSIPLTGGSGNTIYF

J: TRBJ2-7
D: TRBD2
length: 18
size: once
V: TRBV27
DNA: TGTGCCAGCAGTTTATGGGGTCCCCTAGCGGGAGACAGCTCCGAGCAGTACTTC
CDR3: CASSLWGPLAGDSSEQYF

J: TRBJ1-1
D: NA
length: 14
size: NA
V: TRBV18
DNA: TGTGCCAGCTCACCACCGAAGGGGAACACTGAAGCTTTCTTT
CDR3: CASSPPKGNTEAFF

J: TRBJ1-5
D: NA
length: 16
size: NA
V: TRBV4-1
DNA: TGCGCCAGCAGCCAAGAGGGGAGGGGGGCCAACCAGCCCCAGCATTTT
CDR3: CASSQEGRGANQPQHF

J: TRBJ2-5
D: NA
length: 12
size: NA
V: TRBV11-3
DNA: TGTGCCAGCAGCTCCGGGGGAGAGACCCAGTACTTC
CDR3: CASSSGGETQYF

J: TRBJ2-7
D: TRBD1
length: 15
size: NA
V: TRBV5-1
DNA: TGCGCCAGCAGCTACCGAGGGGGCCTTGCCTACGAGCAGTACTTC
CDR3: CASSYRGGLAYEQYF

J: TRBJ1-4
D: NA
length: 15
size: NA
V: TRBV4-2
DNA: TGTGCCAGCAGCCAAGATTCCGGGTATAATGAAAAACTGTTTTTT
CDR3: CASSQDSGYNEKLFF

J: TRBJ2-5
D: NA
length: 11
size: NA
V: TRBV28
DNA: TGTGCCAGCAGTTTTTCAGGCCCCCAGTACTTC
CDR3: CASSFSGPQYF

J: TRBJ1-1
D: NA
length: 15
size: NA
V: TRBV6-5
DNA: TGTGCCAGCAGTTACTCGATTGGAAAGGGCTCTGAAGCTTTCTTT
CDR3: CASSYSIGKGSEAFF

J: TRBJ1-1
D: NA
length: 13
size: NA
V: TRBV30
DNA: TGTGCCTGGAGTGTAGGGCGGTACACTGAAGCTTTCTTT
CDR3: CAWSVGRYTEAFF

J: TRBJ2-5
D: NA
length: 11
size: NA
V: TRBV18
DNA: TGTGCCAGCTCACCAAAGGAGACCCAGTACTTC
CDR3: CASSPKETQYF

J: TRBJ2-2
D: TRBD2
length: 18
size: once
V: TRBV4-1
DNA: TGCGCCAGCAGCCGTCTAATAGCGGGATTCGCGAACACCGGGGAGCTGTTTTTT
CDR3: CASSRLIAGFANTGELFF

J: TRBJ2-5
D: NA
length: 16
size: NA
V: TRBV28
DNA: TGTGCCAGCAGTGACGGACGGGGAGCCATTCAAGAGACCCAGTACTTC
CDR3: CASSDGRGAIQETQYF

J: TRBJ2-7
D: TRBD2
length: 14
size: once
V: TRBV6-5
DNA: TGTGCCAGCAGTTACGCCCGGGATGCGGGGGGGCAGTACTTC
CDR3: CASSYARDAGGQYF

J: TRBJ2-7
D: NA
length: 12
size: NA
V: TRBV14
DNA: TGTGCCAGCAGCCAAGTCGGGGGTGTCTTGTACTTC
CDR3: CASSQVGGVLYF

J: TRBJ2-2
D: TRBD1
length: 17
size: NA
V: TRBV5-1
DNA: TGCGCCAGCAGCTTCGGCAGGGGGCTCGTGAACACCGGGGAGCTGTTTTTT
CDR3: CASSFGRGLVNTGELFF

J: TRBJ2-1
D: TRBD1
length: 16
size: NA
V: TRBV7-9
DNA: TGTGCCAGCAGCTCAGCTAGGGGACAGGGCTACAATGAGCAGTTCTTC
CDR3: CASSSARGQGYNEQFF

J: TRBJ2-2
D: TRBD1
length: 17
size: NA
V: TRBV19
DNA: TGTGCCAGTAGTTTAACTTGGGACAGGGATCACACCGGGGAGCTGTTTTTT
CDR3: CASSLTWDRDHTGELFF

J: TRBJ2-7
D: TRBD2
length: 14
size: NA
V: TRBV7-2
DNA: TGTGCCAGCAGCCTTACTAGCGGCACCTACGAGCAGTACTTC
CDR3: CASSLTSGTYEQYF

J: TRBJ1-1
D: NA
length: 13
size: NA
V: TRBV5-1
DNA: TGCGCCAGCGCGCTCAGGGCGGACACTGAAGCTTTCTTT
CDR3: CASALRADTEAFF

J: TRBJ1-5
D: TRBD1
length: 15
size: NA
V: TRBV6-5
DNA: TGTGCCAGCAGGGACAGGGGCGATAGCAATCAGCCCCAGCATTTT
CDR3: CASRDRGDSNQPQHF

J: TRBJ2-6
D: NA
length: 14
size: once
V: TRBV7-3
DNA: TGTGCCAGCAGCTTAACTTCGAGTCGGACGATCCTGACTTTC
CDR3: CASSLTSSRTILTF

J: TRBJ2-7
D: NA
length: 14
size: NA
V: TRBV6-5
DNA: TGTGCCAGCAGCCCCGCCGGACGGCGGAGCGAGCAGTACTTC
CDR3: CASSPAGRRSEQYF

J: TRBJ2-2
D: TRBD1
length: 16
size: few
V: TRBV18
DNA: TGTGCCAGCTCCGACCAGAGGCAACAGGGGGCCGGGGAGCTGTTTTTT
CDR3: CASSDQRQQGAGELFF

J: TRBJ2-5
D: NA
length: 15
size: NA
V: TRBV28
DNA: TGTGCCAGCAGTTTAGATATACAGCTCAGGGAGACCCAGTACTTC
CDR3: CASSLDIQLRETQYF

J: TRBJ2-2
D: NA
length: 14
size: NA
V: TRBV5-5
DNA: TGTGCCAGCAGCTTGGCTGTACCGACCGGGGAGCTGTTTTTT
CDR3: CASSLAVPTGELFF

J: TRBJ2-1
D: TRBD2
length: 15
size: NA
V: TRBV7-9
DNA: TGTGCCAGCAGCGAGACTAGCGGTTTGTTGAATGAGCAGTTCTTC
CDR3: CASSETSGLLNEQFF

J: TRBJ1-2
D: TRBD1
length: 15
size: NA
V: TRBV10-3
DNA: TGTGCCATCAGTGATCGGGACAGGTGGAGCTATGGCTACACCTTC
CDR3: CAISDRDRWSYGYTF

J: TRBJ2-3
D: NA
length: 14
size: NA
V: TRBV7-7
DNA: TGTGCCAGCAGCTTGGGGGGGCCCACAGATACGCAGTATTTT
CDR3: CASSLGGPTDTQYF

J: TRBJ2-1
D: TRBD2
length: 15
size: NA
V: TRBV7-3
DNA: TGTGCCAGCAGCTTAACCCTAGCGGGGCACAATGAGCAGTTCTTC
CDR3: CASSLTLAGHNEQFF

J: TRBJ2-7
D: NA
length: 13
size: NA
V: TRBV11-2
DNA: TGTGCCAGTCGGAGGTTGGATGTCTACGAGCAGTACTTC
CDR3: CASRRLDVYEQYF

J: TRBJ2-7
D: TRBD1
length: 13
size: NA
V: TRBV6-5
DNA: TGTGTCATAAGGGACAGCCATACCTACGAGCAGTACTTC
CDR3: CVIRDSHTYEQYF

J: TRBJ2-7
D: TRBD2
length: 14
size: NA
V: TRBV5-1
DNA: TGCGCCAGCAGCACTGGCGGGGGGATCTACGAGCAGTACTTC
CDR3: CASSTGGGIYEQYF

J: TRBJ1-4
D: TRBD1
length: 15
size: NA
V: TRBV5-5
DNA: TGTGCCAGCAGCTCGACAGGGCCTACTAATGAAAAACTGTTTTTT
CDR3: CASSSTGPTNEKLFF

J: TRBJ2-7
D: TRBD1
length: 15
size: NA
V: TRBV6-1
DNA: TGTGCCAGCAGATCCCCGGGACAGGGGATTCACGAGCAGTACTTC
CDR3: CASRSPGQGIHEQYF

J: TRBJ2-5
D: NA
length: 14
size: NA
V: TRBV7-9
DNA: TGTGCCAGCAGCTTAGTCTCTACCATTTCGGCCCAGTACTTC
CDR3: CASSLVSTISAQYF

J: TRBJ1-2
D: TRBD1
length: 15
size: once
V: TRBV6-6
DNA: TGTGCCAGCAGTTTACTCTCACAGGGGGAAGGAGGCTACACCTTC
CDR3: CASSLLSQGEGGYTF

J: TRBJ2-5
D: NA
length: 15
size: NA
V: TRBV28
DNA: TGTGCCAGCAGTTTAGGCCCCGCACGATGGGAGACCCAGTACTTC
CDR3: CASSLGPARWETQYF